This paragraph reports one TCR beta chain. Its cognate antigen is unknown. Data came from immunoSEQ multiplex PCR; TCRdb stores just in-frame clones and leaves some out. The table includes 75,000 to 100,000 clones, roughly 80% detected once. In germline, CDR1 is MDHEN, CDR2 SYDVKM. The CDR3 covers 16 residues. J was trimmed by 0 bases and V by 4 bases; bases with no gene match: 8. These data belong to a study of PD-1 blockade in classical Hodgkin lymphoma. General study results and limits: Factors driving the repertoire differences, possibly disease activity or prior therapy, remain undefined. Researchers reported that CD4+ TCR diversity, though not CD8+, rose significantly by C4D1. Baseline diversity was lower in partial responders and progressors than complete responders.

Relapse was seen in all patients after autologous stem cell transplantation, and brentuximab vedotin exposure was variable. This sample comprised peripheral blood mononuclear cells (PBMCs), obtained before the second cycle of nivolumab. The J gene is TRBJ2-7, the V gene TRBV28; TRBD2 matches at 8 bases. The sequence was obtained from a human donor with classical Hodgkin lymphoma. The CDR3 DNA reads TGTGCCAGCAGTTCCCGGGGGGGGCAAAGCTCCTACGAGCAGTACTTC. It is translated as CASSSRGGQSSYEQYF.